The clone carrying this TCR beta chain was seen at least ten times. Its target is not known. This entry is derived from a study of CD8+CD57+ T cells in acquired aplastic anemia. Study overall: Yields of DNA that came from sorted CD4+ and CD8+ cells averaged about 3 ug. Healthy donor CD4+ samples were sequenced to a depth that averaged about 10.8 million reads. Findings and limits, study-wide: Patients and controls turned out to have approximately 29 CD8+ CDR3 sequences in common. CD8+ Simpson's diversity in patients was not significantly different from that in controls.

CDR3 and TCR beta VDJ profiling relied on genomic DNA as the template. TCRdb analysed the reads with MiXCR anew, one entry per CDR3 protein. The sample includes around 140,000 distinct CDR3 sequences, around two fifths of them seen just once. This clonotype was obtained from a human donor in good health, serving as a control. The sequencing sample was made of sorted CD4+, CD8+, or CD8+CD57+ T cells (not recorded which) from PBMCs.

CDR3: CASRSRRDTEAFF. CDR3 coding DNA: TGTGCCAGCAGATCTCGGCGGGACACTGAAGCTTTCTTT. The chain joins TRBV12-3 or TRBV12-4 to TRBJ1-1; D is ambiguous. The length of the CDR3 is 13 residues. Trimming shortened V by 6 bases and J by 3 bases, and 11 bases separated the two germline ends.